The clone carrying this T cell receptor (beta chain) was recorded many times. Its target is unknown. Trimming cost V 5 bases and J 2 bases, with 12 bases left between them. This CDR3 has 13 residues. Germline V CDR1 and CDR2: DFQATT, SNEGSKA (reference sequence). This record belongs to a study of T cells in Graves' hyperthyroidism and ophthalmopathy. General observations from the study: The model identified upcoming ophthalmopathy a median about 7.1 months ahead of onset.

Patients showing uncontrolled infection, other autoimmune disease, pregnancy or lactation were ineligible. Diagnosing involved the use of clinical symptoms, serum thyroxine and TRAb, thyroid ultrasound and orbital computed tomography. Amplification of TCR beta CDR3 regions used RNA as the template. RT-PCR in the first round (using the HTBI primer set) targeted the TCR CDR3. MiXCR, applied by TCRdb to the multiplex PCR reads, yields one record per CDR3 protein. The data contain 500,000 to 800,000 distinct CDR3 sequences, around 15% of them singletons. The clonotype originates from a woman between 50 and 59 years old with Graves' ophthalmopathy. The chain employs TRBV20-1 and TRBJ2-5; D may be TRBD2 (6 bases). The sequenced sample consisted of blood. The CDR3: CSASGGGQETQYF. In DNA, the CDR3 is TGCAGTGCTTCCGGCGGAGGGCAAGAGACCCAGTACTTC.